Below are 11 T cell receptor beta chains sequenced from a single sample in a study of shared clonotypes between healthy human individuals. Sequencing used immunoSEQ multiplex PCR; TCRdb keeps in-frame clones, though not all of them. The sample carries around 450,000 clones, roughly 77% recorded once. Sequencing was carried out using PBMCs. These receptors were collected from a woman aged 40 to 55 in good health. Some clones in this sample may be carry-over from other donors' samples.

The V call is TRBV10-3, the J call TRBJ2-7; 10 positions agree with TRBD1. Germline lookup yields CDR1 ENHRY and CDR2 SYGVKD. The CDR3 covers 17 residues. V was pared by 6 bases and J by 6 bases, with 17 bases of the junction left unmatched. The CDR3 nucleotides are TGTGCCATCAGCCGGGACAGGGGTCAATCCCCAATCTGCGAGCAGTACTTC. It codes for CAISRDRGQSPICEQYF.

The rearrangement links TRBV28 to TRBJ1-1; D remains ambiguous. Germline V gene sequence: CDR1 MDHEN, CDR2 SYDVKM. The V and J ends lost 5 bases and 2 bases respectively, with 30 bases between them. The CDR3 extends over 20 amino acids. The CDR3 coding sequence is TGTGCCAGCAGTCACCGTAAACAATGGGTTTTCCGGACGCCAAACACTGAAGCTTTCTTT. This sequence encodes CASSHRKQWVFRTPNTEAFF.

J is TRBJ1-5 and V is TRBV4-1; no reliable D call. Germline V lookup: CDR1 MGHRA, CDR2 YSYEKL. This CDR3 contains 13 residues. V lost 0 bases and J lost 4, with 4 bases in between. The CDR3 protein is CASSQDPNQPQHF. CDR3 in DNA: TGCGCCAGCAGCCAAGACCCGAATCAGCCCCAGCATTTT.

The chain links TRBV18 to TRBJ2-2, with D unresolved. The V gene's germline CDR1 is KGHSH and CDR2 LQKENI. The CDR3 is 15 amino acids. Trimming shortened V by 6 bases and J by 0 bases, and 11 bases separated the two germline ends. For the CDR3, the DNA is TGTGCCAGCTCGGAGATACCGTCGAACACCGGGGAGCTGTTTTTT. Its translation is CASSEIPSNTGELFF.

This chain joins TRBV30 and TRBJ1-6, with TRBD1 identical over 9 bases. The CDR3 is made up of 13 amino acids. From germline, CDR1 is GTSNPN and CDR2 SVGIG (reference sequence). V shed 7 bases, J shed 7 bases, and the junction held 5 bases outside the gene matches. The CDR3 DNA is TGTGCCTTACACGGGACAGGGAATTCACCCCTCCACTTT. Amino acids: CALHGTGNSPLHF.

The gene calls are TRBV7-9 and TRBJ2-7; 7 bases line up with TRBD2. Germline lookup yields CDR1 SEHNR and CDR2 FQNEAQ (reference sequence). V lost 0 bases and J lost 2; bases outside the gene matches: 1. This CDR3 contains 14 residues. The CDR3 here is CASSLAGGAYEQYF. In DNA, the CDR3 is TGTGCCAGCAGCTTAGCGGGAGGGGCCTACGAGCAGTACTTC.

The V call is TRBV4-1, the J call TRBJ2-7, with 10 bases aligning to TRBD2. Germline lookup yields CDR1 MGHRA and CDR2 YSYEKL. V dropped 3 bases and J dropped 0; count of bases not matched to a gene: 2. The CDR3 totals 15 residues. The CDR3 spells CASSQLAGDSYEQYF. The CDR3 DNA reads TGCGCCAGCAGCCAGCTAGCGGGAGACTCCTACGAGCAGTACTTC.

The chain links TRBV7-8 to TRBJ2-1; D is unclear. CDR1 and CDR2 (germline): SGHVS, FQNEAQ. The CDR3 is made up of 11 amino acids. The V end lost 1 base, the J end lost 15 bases, and 10 bases lay between the germline ends. CDR3 DNA sequence: TGTGCCAGCAGCTTAGGGCCGGCCTCGTTCTTC. It specifies CASSLGPASFF.

The gene calls are TRBV6-1 and TRBJ2-5; tentatively, D is TRBD2 (6 bases). Trimming cost V 3 bases and J 3 bases, with 11 bases left between them. CDR3 length equals 14 residues. Germline V gene lookup returns CDR1 MNHNS and CDR2 SASEGT. The CDR3 loop reads CASSDTTGEETQYF. CDR3 coding DNA: TGTGCCAGCAGTGATACGACGGGAGAAGAGACCCAGTACTTC.

In regard to this clone: A read error is likely here: a far larger clone is one base away. V is TRBV29-1 and J is TRBJ1-2; D gene ambiguous. The CDR3 is 11 amino acids. Germline loops: CDR1 SQVTM, CDR2 ANQGSEA. The V end was cut by 7 bases, the J end by 2 bases, with 8 bases between. The CDR3, as DNA: TGCAGCGAGTCCTTAAACTATGGCTACACCTTC. This codes for CSESLNYGYTF.

CDR3 in amino acids: CASVPLAGRAYNEQFF. In nucleotides, the CDR3 is TGTGCCAGCGTTCCTTTAGCGGGAAGGGCCTACAATGAGCAGTTCTTC. The J gene is TRBJ2-1, the V gene TRBV27; 8 positions match TRBD2. CDR3 size: 16 residues. The germline CDR1 and CDR2 sequences are MNHEY and SMNVEV (reference sequence). J gave up 2 bases and V 8 bases, and 11 bases lay outside the gene matches.